This T cell receptor beta chain was profiled in a study of blood T cell repertoires in COVID-19. How the authors handled the data: Estimation of nucleated cell counts relied on the amplification of reference gene primers. Assay used: immunoSEQ multiplex PCR; TCRdb lists only in-frame clones, some missing. That table furnishes V, J and clone size, whereas the DNA furnished D and trimming. The repertoire holds about 210,000 clones, approximately 86% seen once, with 0.65% to 0.85% in the top ten. The CDR3 contains 20 residues. V trimming: 5 bases; J trimming: 0 bases; junction bases outside the gene matches: 13. CDR1 and CDR2 (germline): SGHRS, YFSETQ.

The sample comprised peripheral blood. This sequence joins TRBV5-1 and TRBJ2-3; 15 bases fit TRBD2. The source of this sequence is a man in his forties with acute or convalescent COVID-19. Here the CDR3 reads CASSVGLAGGRIGSTDTQYF. The CDR3, as DNA: TGCGCCAGCAGTGTCGGACTAGCGGGGGGGCGTATTGGGAGCACAGATACGCAGTATTTT.